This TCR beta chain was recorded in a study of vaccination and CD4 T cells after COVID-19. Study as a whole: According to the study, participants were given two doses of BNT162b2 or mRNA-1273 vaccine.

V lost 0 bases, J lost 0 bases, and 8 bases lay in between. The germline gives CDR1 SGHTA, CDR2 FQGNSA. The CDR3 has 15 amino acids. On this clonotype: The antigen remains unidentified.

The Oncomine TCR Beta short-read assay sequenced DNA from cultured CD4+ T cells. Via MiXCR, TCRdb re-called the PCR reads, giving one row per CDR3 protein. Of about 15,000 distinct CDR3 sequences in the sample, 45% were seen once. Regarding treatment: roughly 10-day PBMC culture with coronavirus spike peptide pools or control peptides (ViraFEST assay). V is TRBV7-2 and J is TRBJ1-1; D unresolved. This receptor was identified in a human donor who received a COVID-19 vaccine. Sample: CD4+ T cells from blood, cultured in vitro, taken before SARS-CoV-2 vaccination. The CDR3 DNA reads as TGTGCCAGCAGCTTAGCGTGGCAGCTGAACACTGAAGCTTTCTTT. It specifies CASSLAWQLNTEAFF.